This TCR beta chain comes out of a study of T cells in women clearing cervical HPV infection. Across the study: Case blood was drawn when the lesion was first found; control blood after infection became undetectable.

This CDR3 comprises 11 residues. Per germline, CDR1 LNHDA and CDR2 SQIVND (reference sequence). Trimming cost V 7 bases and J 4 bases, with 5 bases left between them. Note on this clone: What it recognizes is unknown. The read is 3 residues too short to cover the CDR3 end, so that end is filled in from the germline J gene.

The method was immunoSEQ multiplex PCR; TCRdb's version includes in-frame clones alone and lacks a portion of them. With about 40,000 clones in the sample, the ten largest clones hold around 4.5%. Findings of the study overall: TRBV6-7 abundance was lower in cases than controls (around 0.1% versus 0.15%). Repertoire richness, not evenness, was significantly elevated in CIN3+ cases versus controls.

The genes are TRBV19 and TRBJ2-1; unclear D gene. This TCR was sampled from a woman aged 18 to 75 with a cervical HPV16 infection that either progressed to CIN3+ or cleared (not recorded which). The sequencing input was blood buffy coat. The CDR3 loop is CASNGYNEQFF. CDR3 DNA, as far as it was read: TGTGCCAGTAACGGGTACAATGAG.